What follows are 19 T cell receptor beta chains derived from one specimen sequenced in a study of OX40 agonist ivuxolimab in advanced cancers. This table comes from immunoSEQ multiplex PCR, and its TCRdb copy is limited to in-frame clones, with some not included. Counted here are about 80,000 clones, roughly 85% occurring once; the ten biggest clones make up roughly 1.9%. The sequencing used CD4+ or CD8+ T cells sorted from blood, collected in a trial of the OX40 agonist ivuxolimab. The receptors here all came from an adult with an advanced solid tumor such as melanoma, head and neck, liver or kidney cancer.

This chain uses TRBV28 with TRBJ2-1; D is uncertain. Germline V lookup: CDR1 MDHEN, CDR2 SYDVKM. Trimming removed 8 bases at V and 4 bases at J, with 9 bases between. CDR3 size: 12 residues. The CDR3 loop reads CASLDGYNEQFF. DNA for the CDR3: TGTGCCAGCTTGGACGGATACAATGAGCAGTTCTTC. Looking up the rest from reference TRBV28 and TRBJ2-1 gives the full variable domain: DVKVTQSSRYLVKRTGEKVFLECVQDMDHENMFWYRQDPGLGLRLIYFSYDVKMKEKGDIPEGYSVSREKKERFSLILESASTNQTSMYLCASLDGYNEQFFGPGTRLTVL.

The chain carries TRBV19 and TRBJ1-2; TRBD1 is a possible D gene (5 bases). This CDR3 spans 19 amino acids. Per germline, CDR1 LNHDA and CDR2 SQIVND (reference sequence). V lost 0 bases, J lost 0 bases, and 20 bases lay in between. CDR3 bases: TGTGCCAGTAGTATAGATCTGGCAGCCCGGCGAGGGGCTAACTATGGCTACACCTTC. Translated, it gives CASSIDLAARRGANYGYTF.

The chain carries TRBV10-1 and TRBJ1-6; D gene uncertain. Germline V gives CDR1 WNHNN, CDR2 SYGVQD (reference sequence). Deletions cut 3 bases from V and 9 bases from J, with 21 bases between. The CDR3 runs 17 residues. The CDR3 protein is CASSDRGSRSEISPLHF. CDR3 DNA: TGCGCCAGCAGTGATCGAGGGAGTCGTAGCGAAATTTCACCCCTCCACTTT.

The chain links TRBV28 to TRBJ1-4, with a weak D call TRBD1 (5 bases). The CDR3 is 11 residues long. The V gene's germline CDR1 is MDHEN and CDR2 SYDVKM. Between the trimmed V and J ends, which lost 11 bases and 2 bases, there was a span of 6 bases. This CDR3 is CAGATNEKLFF. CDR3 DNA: TGTGCCGGGGCGACTAATGAAAAACTGTTTTTT.

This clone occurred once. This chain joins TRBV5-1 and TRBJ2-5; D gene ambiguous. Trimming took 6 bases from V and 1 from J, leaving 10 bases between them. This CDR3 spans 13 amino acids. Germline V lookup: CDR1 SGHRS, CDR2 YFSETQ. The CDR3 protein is CASKRGSQETQYF. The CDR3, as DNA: TGCGCCAGCAAGCGTGGCAGCCAAGAGACCCAGTACTTC.

The CDR3 nucleotides are TGTGCCAGCAGTTATGCGGCCACCGGGGAGCTGTTTTTT. Protein product: CASSYAATGELFF. The chain carries TRBV2 and TRBJ2-2; D is ambiguous. V lost 5 bases and J 4 bases, leaving 8 bases between the germline ends. The germline gives CDR1 SNHLY, CDR2 FYNNEI. This CDR3 spans 13 amino acids.

The DNA for the CDR3 is TGTGCCAGTCGGAGATCCTACGAGCAGTACTTC. This codes for CASRRSYEQYF. The chain couples TRBV2 to TRBJ2-7; D gene unclear. Germline assignment: CDR1 SNHLY and CDR2 FYNNEI. Trimming took off 9 bases at V and 1 base at J, with 7 bases between the two ends. This CDR3 has 11 residues.

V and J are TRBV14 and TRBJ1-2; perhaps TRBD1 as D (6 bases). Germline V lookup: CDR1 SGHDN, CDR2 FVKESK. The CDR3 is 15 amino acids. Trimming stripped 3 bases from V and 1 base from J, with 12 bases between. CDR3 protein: CASSQGRGNNYGYTF. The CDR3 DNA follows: TGTGCCAGCAGCCAGGGTAGGGGGAATAACTATGGCTACACCTTC.

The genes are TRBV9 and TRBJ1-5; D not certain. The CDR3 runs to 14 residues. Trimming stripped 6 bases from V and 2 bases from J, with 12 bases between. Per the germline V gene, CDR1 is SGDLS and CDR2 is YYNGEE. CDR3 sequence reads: CASNARGGNQPQHF. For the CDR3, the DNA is TGTGCCAGCAATGCACGCGGAGGCAATCAGCCCCAGCATTTT.

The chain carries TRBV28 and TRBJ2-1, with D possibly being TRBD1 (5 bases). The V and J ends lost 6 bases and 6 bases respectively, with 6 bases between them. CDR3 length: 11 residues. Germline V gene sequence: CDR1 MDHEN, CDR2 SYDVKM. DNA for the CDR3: TGTGCCAGCAGAAGGGGCAATGAGCAGTTCTTC. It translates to CASRRGNEQFF.

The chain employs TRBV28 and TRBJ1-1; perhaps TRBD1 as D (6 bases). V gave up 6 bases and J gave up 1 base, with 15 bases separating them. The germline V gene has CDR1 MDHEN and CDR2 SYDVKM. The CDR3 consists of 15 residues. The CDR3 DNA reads TGTGCCAGCAGCCTTTGGGGGGCCCAGAACACTGAAGCTTTCTTT. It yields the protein CASSLWGAQNTEAFF.

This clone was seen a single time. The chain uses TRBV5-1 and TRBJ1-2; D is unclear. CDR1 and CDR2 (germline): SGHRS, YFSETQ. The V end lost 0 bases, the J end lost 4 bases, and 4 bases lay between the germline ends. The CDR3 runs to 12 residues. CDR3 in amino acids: CASSLEGYGYTF. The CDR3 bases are TGCGCCAGCAGCTTGGAAGGCTATGGCTACACCTTC.

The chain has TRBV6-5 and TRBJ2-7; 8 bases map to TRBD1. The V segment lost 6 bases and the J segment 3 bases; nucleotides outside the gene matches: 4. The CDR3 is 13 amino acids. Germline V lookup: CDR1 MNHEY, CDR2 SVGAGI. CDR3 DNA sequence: TGTGCCAGCAGCAGGGGGCTAAACTACGAGCAGTACTTC. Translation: CASSRGLNYEQYF.

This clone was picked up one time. CDR3 sequence reads: CASSLKHQPQHF. The CDR3, as DNA: TGTGCCAGCAGTTTAAAACATCAGCCCCAGCATTTT. The genes are TRBV28 and TRBJ1-5; D call uncertain. Looked up from germline, CDR1 is MDHEN and CDR2 is SYDVKM. CDR3 size: 12 residues. Between the trimmed V and J ends, which lost 2 bases and 5 bases, there was a span of 4 bases.

The CDR3 is CASSLDSSGTQPQHF. CDR3 coding DNA: TGTGCCAGCAGCTTAGATTCTTCCGGGACTCAGCCCCAGCATTTT. The chain has TRBV7-2 and TRBJ1-5, with D tentatively TRBD1 (5 bases). Trimming shortened V by 1 base and J by 6 bases, and 13 bases separated the two germline ends. The V gene's germline CDR1 is SGHTA and CDR2 FQGNSA. The CDR3 is made up of 15 amino acids.

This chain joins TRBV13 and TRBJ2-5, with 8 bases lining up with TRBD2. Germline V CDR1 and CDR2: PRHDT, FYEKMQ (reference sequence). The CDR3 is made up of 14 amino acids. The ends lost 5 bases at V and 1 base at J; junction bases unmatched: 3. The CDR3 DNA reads TGTGCCAGCAGCCCCGGGGGGGCCCAAGAGACCCAGTACTTC. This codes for CASSPGGAQETQYF.

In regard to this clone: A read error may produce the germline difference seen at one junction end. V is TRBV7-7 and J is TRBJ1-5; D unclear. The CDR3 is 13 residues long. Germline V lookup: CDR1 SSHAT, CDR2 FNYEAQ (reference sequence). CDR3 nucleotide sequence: TGTGCTAGCAGCTTGGACCGAGATCAGCCCCAGCATTTT. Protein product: CASSLDRDQPQHF.

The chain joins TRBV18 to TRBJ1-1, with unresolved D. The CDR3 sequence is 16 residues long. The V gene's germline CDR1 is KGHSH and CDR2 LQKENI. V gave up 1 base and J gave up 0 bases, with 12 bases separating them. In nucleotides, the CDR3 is TGTGCCAGCTCACCACTAAGGACGGGAATGAACACTGAAGCTTTCTTT. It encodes CASSPLRTGMNTEAFF.

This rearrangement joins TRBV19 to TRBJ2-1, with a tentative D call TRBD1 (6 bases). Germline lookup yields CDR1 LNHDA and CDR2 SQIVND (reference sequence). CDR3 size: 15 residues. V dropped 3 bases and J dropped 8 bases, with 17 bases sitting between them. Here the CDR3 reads CASSMRQGLRDEQFF. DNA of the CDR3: TGTGCCAGTAGTATGCGCCAGGGGCTACGCGATGAGCAGTTCTTC.